The clone carrying this T cell receptor (beta chain) was counted only a few times. Its antigen is not known. The CDR3 has 13 residues. Germline lookup yields CDR1 PRHDT and CDR2 FYEKMQ (reference sequence). Trimming removed 6 bases at V and 0 bases at J, with 7 bases between. This entry is derived from a study of response to subunit inactivated influenza vaccine. The study's findings and limits: Seasonal influenza vaccination, on each occasion, was suggested by the authors to recruit few new T cells.

From the RT-PCR reads, TCRdb called clonotypes with MiXCR, one entry per CDR3 protein. The sample shows about 500,000 distinct CDR3 sequences, 16% of them seen only once. The starting material was CD4+ T cells sorted from PBMCs, obtained roughly 24 months after vaccination. The origin of this receptor is a man aged 45 to 70 who received an inactivated influenza vaccine. The chain couples TRBV13 to TRBJ2-3, with no clear D. The chain's CDR3 is CASRLTSTDTQYF. CDR3 nucleotide sequence: TGTGCCAGCAGACTTACAAGCACAGATACGCAGTATTTT.